This T cell receptor beta chain was profiled in a study of control samples from healthy donors and cancer patients. This CDR3 is built from 13 residues. The V gene lost 5 bases and the J gene lost 4 bases, with 9 bases spanning the gap. Germline CDR1 reads SGHAT; CDR2 reads FQNNGV. The method was immunoSEQ multiplex PCR; TCRdb's version includes in-frame clones alone and lacks a portion of them. The sample shows approximately 68,000 clones, around 80% of them seen only once. The sample holds one count of this clone. This receptor was identified in a man aged 55 to 70 in good health. The gene calls are TRBV11-2 and TRBJ1-5; D unresolved. Material for sequencing was blood. CDR3 residues: CASSKLANQPQHF. The CDR3 nucleotides read TGTGCCAGCAGCAAACTTGCAAATCAGCCCCAGCATTTT.